This T cell receptor (beta chain) was observed in a study of glioma-infiltrating T cells. Study results and caveats: Tissue-blood divergence was below expectation in non-neoplastic patients, above in gliomas. Very few CDR3 sequences were shared between tissue and blood.

TCR alpha and beta CDR3 regions were amplified from RNA using iRepertoire nested multiplex PCR. Tissue mRNA or PBMC total RNA, roughly 100-400 ng, went into one-step reverse transcription and amplification. Using its own MiXCR run on the multiplex PCR reads, TCRdb lists one record per CDR3 protein. The table has more than 95,000 distinct CDR3 sequences, 23% seen once. This clonotype was recorded many times. Antigen unknown. The J segment lost 9 bases and the V segment lost 7 bases, leaving 11 bases of the junction unmatched. The CDR3 runs 15 residues. Germline V gives CDR1 LNHDA, CDR2 SQIVND (reference sequence).

The sequenced sample consisted of glioma tissue, nonneoplastic brain tissue, or PBMCs (not recorded which). This chain connects TRBV19 to TRBJ2-1; 11 positions match TRBD2. The receptor comes from a human donor with low-grade glioma or glioblastoma, undergoing nonglioma brain surgery, or in good health (not recorded which). This chain's CDR3 is CASIQTSGIAGEQFF. The CDR3 nucleotides are TGTGCCAGTATCCAGACTAGCGGGATAGCCGGTGAGCAGTTCTTC.